One and the same sample provided the 9 T cell receptor beta chains below, sequenced in a study of blood T cells in healthy people across ages. A sample-barcoded 5' primer and a J-beta primer mix were used in a second PCR of about 7 to 12 cycles. TCRdb re-called the 5' RACE reads with MiXCR, one entry per CDR3 protein. The table shows roughly 800,000 distinct CDR3 sequences, with about a quarter occurring only once. These data are also associated with another study on T cells of mothers and their children.

Sequenced: blood. These receptor sequences come from a boy aged 5-17 years in good health.

As for this clonotype: The junction and the germline gene differ at one end; a read error may be behind it. This rearrangement joins TRBV20-1 to TRBJ1-4, with unresolved D. Germline V gene lookup returns CDR1 DFQATT and CDR2 SNEGSKA (reference sequence). This CDR3 has 13 residues. In DNA form, the CDR3 reads TGCAGTGTTAGATCGGGCTACAATGAAAAACTGTTTTTT. It translates to CSVRSGYNEKLFF.

The rearrangement uses TRBV7-9 and TRBJ2-4; D unresolved. The CDR3 sequence is 13 residues long. Germline CDR1 reads SEHNR; CDR2 reads FQNEAQ (reference sequence). V was pared by 5 bases and J by 6 bases, with 11 bases between. The CDR3 sequence is CASSDWVGNIQYF. Here the CDR3 DNA reads TGTGCCAGCAGCGACTGGGTGGGAAACATTCAGTACTTC.

There are a few counts of this clonotype. The CDR3 nucleotides are TGTGCCAGCAGCCTACAGGGGGCCAGTGGGAATCAGCCCCAGCATTTT. Its protein is CASSLQGASGNQPQHF. The rearrangement links TRBV7-2 to TRBJ1-5; TRBD1 aligns across 9 bases. CDR1 and CDR2 from the germline V gene are SGHTA and FQGNSA. Trimming took 5 bases from V and 4 from J; bases not matched to a gene: 9. The CDR3 length is 16 residues.

This clonotype was seen a handful of times. The CDR3 coding sequence is TGCGCCAGCAGCTTGGAGCGGGGGGGCCCCAACGAGCAGTACTTC. Protein: CASSLERGGPNEQYF. The chain has TRBV5-1 and TRBJ2-1, with 10 bases fitting TRBD2. The closer fit of TRBJ2-7 to the DNA end suggests the J call may be wrong. CDR1 and CDR2 from the germline V gene are SGHRS and YFSETQ. This CDR3 has 15 amino acids.

This clonotype was recorded a few times. The chain couples TRBV30 to TRBJ1-1; D gene ambiguous. This CDR3 comprises 14 residues. CDR1 GTSNPN and CDR2 SVGIG come from the germline V gene (reference sequence). Trimming left V 3 bases short and J 5 bases short, with 16 bases between. The CDR3 nucleotides read TGTGCCTGGAGCCCCGTGGCAGGAGCAACTGAAGCTTTCTTT. Protein: CAWSPVAGATEAFF.

This clonotype was recorded only once. The chain links TRBV4-1 to TRBJ2-3, with D hard to call. The CDR3 is 16 residues long. Germline V gene sequence: CDR1 MGHRA, CDR2 YSYEKL. V lost 1 base and J lost 1, with 12 bases in between. CDR3 protein: CASSQGTVLGTDTQYF. CDR3 coding DNA: TGCGCCAGCAGCCAAGGAACTGTGCTAGGCACAGATACGCAGTATTTT.

The chain employs TRBV6-5 and TRBJ2-4; possibly TRBD2 for D (6 bases). Between the trimmed V and J ends, which lost 5 bases and 0 bases, there was a span of 11 bases. Germline assignment: CDR1 MNHEY and CDR2 SVGAGI. The CDR3 covers 15 residues. The CDR3 here is CASSRVGGAKNIQYF. The CDR3 nucleotides are TGTGCCAGCAGTAGAGTGGGGGGAGCCAAAAACATTCAGTACTTC.

The CDR3 protein is CASSLTGTNNEQFF. The CDR3 DNA sequence: TGTGCCAGCAGTTTAACCGGGACAAATAATGAGCAGTTCTTC. The rearrangement links TRBV27 to TRBJ2-1, with a possible D match to TRBD1 (6 bases). CDR1 and CDR2 (germline): MNHEY, SMNVEV (reference sequence). Trimming shortened V by 2 bases and J by 7 bases, and 12 bases separated the two germline ends. The CDR3 contains 14 residues.

This clonotype has a handful of counts. The rearrangement links TRBV24-1 to TRBJ2-3; possible D gene TRBD2, 6 bases. V shed 9 bases and J shed 1 base, with 16 bases lying between them. CDR3 length: 15 amino acids. Germline CDR1 is KGHDR and CDR2 is SFDVKD. CDR3 sequence: CATGDGGKGTDTQYF. CDR3 nucleotides: TGTGCCACCGGGGATGGGGGGAAGGGCACAGATACGCAGTATTTT.